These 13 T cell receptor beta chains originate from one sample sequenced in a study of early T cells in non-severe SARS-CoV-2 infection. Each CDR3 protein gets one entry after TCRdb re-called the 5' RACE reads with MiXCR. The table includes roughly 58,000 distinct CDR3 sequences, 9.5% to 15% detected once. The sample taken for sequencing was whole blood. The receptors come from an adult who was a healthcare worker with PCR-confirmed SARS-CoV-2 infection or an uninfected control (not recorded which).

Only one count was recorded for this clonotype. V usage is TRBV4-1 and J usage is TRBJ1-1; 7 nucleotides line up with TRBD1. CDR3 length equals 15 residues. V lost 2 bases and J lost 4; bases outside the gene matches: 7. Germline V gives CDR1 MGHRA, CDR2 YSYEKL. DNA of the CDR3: TGCGCCAGCAGCCAACCTAGACAGGGTCCCACTGAAGCTTTCTTT. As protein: CASSQPRQGPTEAFF.

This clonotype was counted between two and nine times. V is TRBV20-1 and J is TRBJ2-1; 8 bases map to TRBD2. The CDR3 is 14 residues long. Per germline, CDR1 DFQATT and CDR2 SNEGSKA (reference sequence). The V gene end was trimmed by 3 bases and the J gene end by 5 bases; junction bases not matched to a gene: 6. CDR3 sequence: CSASGGAVHNEQFF. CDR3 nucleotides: TGCAGTGCTAGCGGGGGGGCTGTACACAATGAGCAGTTCTTC.

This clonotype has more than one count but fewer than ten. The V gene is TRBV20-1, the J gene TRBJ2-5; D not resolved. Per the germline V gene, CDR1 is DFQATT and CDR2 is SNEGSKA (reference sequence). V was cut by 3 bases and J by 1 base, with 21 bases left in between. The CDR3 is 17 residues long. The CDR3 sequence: CSASPSLEALTQETQYF. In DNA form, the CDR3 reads TGCAGTGCTAGCCCCTCCTTGGAAGCCCTAACCCAAGAGACCCAGTACTTC.

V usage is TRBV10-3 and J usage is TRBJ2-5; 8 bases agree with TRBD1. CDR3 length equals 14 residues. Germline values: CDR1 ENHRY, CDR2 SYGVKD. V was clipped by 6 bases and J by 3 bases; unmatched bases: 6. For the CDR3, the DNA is TGTGCCATCAGCCCGACAGGGGCTGAAGAGACCCAGTACTTC. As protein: CAISPTGAEETQYF.

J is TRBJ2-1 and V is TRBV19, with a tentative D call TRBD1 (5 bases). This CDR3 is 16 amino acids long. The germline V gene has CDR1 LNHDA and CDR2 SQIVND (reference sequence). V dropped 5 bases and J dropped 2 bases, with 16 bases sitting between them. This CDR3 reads CASSDSQTSPYNEQFF. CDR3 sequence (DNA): TGTGCCAGTAGTGACAGCCAAACCTCACCCTACAATGAGCAGTTCTTC.

This CDR3 reads CASSAQDRGHLPTNVLTF. In DNA form, the CDR3 reads TGTGCCAGCAGCGCCCAAGACAGGGGCCATCTTCCTACCAACGTCCTGACTTTC. This chain joins TRBV9 and TRBJ2-6; 8 nucleotides align to TRBD1. Germline-derived CDR1 and CDR2 are SGDLS and YYNGEE. CDR3 length equals 18 residues. With 3 bases clipped from V and 8 bases from J, the junction kept 16 bases outside the gene matches.

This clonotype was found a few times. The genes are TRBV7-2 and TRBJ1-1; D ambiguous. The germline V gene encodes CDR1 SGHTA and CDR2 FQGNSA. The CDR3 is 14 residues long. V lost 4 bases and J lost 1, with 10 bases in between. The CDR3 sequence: CASSYRAANTEAFF. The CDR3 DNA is TGTGCCAGCAGCTATCGGGCGGCGAACACTGAAGCTTTCTTT.

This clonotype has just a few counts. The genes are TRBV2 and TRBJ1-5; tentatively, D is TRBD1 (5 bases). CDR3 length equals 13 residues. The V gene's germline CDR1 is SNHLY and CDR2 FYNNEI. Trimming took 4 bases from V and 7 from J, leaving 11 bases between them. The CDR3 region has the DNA TGTGCCAGCAGTGCTGACAGATACCAGCCCCAGCATTTT. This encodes CASSADRYQPQHF.

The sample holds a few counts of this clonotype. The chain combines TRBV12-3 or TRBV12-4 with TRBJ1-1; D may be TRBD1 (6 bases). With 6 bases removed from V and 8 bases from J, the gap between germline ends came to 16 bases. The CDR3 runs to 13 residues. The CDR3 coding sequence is TGTGCCAGCAGGGGGGGACACCTTACGGAAGCTTTCTTT. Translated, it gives CASRGGHLTEAFF.

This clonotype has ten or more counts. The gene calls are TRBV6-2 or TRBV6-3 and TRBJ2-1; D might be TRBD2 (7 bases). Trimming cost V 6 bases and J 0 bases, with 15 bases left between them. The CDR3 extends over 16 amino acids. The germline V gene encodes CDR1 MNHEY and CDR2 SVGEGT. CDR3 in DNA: TGTGCCAGCAGAGACACGGGGGGCCGCTCCTACAATGAGCAGTTCTTC. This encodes CASRDTGGRSYNEQFF.

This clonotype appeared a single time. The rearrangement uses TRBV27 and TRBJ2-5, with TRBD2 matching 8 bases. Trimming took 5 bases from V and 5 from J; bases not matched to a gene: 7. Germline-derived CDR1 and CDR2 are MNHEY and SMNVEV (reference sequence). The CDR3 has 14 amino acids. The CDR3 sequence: CASSPRGGWETQYF. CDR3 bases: TGTGCCAGCAGTCCCCGGGGGGGCTGGGAGACCCAGTACTTC.

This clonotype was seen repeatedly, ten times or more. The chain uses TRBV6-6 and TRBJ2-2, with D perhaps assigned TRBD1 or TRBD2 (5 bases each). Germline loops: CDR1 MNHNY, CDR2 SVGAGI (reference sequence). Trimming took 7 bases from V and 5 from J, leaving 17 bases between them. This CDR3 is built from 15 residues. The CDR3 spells CASTPLGSGTGELFF. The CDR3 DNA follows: TGTGCCAGCACCCCACTAGGCTCAGGGACCGGGGAGCTGTTTTTT.

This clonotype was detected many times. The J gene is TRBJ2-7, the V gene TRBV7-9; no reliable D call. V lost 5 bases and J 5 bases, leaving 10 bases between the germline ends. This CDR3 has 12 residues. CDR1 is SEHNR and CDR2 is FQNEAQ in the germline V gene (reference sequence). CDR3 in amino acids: CASSQDVDEQYF. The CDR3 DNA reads TGTGCCAGCAGCCAAGACGTAGACGAGCAGTACTTC.